This is a list of T cell receptor beta chains from one sample in a study of blood T cell repertoires in COVID-19. Clones were sequenced by immunoSEQ multiplex PCR, and TCRdb holds only the in-frame ones, with some missing. The sample yields roughly 92,000 clones, roughly 90% seen once. The specimen was peripheral blood. These receptors all stem from a woman over 75 with active or convalescent COVID-19. Both conserved end residues are part of each CDR3. Fields, in order: clone size, J gene, D gene, V gene, CDR3 protein, CDR3 DNA. D genes are given only for firm matches. Where a row states a size, it is once, few, many or the class of an expanded clone; other rows omit it.

>few|TRBJ1-2|-|TRBV7-2
CASSLGHGQSGYGYTF
TGTGCCAGCAGCTTAGGGCATGGACAGAGCGGCTATGGCTACACCTTC
>-|TRBJ2-1|-|TRBV24-1
CATSDPTDSSYNEQFF
TGTGCCACCAGTGATCCGACAGACAGCTCCTACAATGAGCAGTTCTTC
>once|TRBJ2-3|TRBD2|TRBV10-1
CASSAGGPPDTQYF
TGCGCCAGCAGTGCGGGAGGGCCCCCAGATACGCAGTATTTT
>-|TRBJ2-2|-|TRBV2
CASTREGGVGTGELFF
TGTGCCAGCACGAGGGAAGGGGGTGTGGGCACCGGGGAGCTGTTTTTT
>few|TRBJ2-1|-|TRBV10-1
CASSEATSNNEQFF
TGCGCCAGCAGTGAGGCGACTAGTAATAATGAGCAGTTCTTC
>-|TRBJ1-4|-|TRBV19
CASNPGGATNEKLFF
TGTGCCAGTAACCCGGGGGGAGCAACTAATGAAAAACTGTTTTTT
>-|TRBJ2-7|-|TRBV18
CASSPPGLPFSYEQYF
TGTGCCAGCTCACCACCGGGACTCCCTTTTTCCTACGAGCAGTACTTC
>-|TRBJ2-7|-|TRBV27
CASRLRYDSEQYF
TGTGCCAGCAGATTACGGTACGACAGCGAGCAGTACTTC
>-|TRBJ1-3|-|TRBV30
CAWSVGASSGNTIYF
TGTGCCTGGAGTGTTGGAGCCTCCTCTGGAAACACCATATATTTT
>-|TRBJ2-1|-|TRBV11-3
CAPGRRPSYNEQFF
TGTGCCCCGGGGAGAAGGCCCTCCTACAATGAGCAGTTCTTC
>-|TRBJ1-2|-|TRBV3-1/TRBV3-2
CASSQAIKKKHGYTF
TGTGCCAGCAGCCAAGCCATCAAGAAGAAGCATGGCTACACCTTC
>-|TRBJ2-3|TRBD2|TRBV18
CASSRDRPSAGGTDTQYF
TGTGCCAGCTCGCGGGACAGACCTTCAGCGGGAGGGACAGATACGCAGTATTTT
>-|TRBJ1-3|-|TRBV7-8
CASSLASVANTIYF
TGTGCCAGCAGCTTAGCATCGGTTGCAAACACCATATATTTT
>-|TRBJ2-2|-|TRBV6-2/TRBV6-3
CASSFTRPNTGELFF
TGTGCCAGCAGTTTCACGCGGCCGAACACCGGGGAGCTGTTTTTT
>-|TRBJ2-3|-|TRBV7-8
CASRWTILSTDTQYF
TGTGCCAGCAGATGGACTATCCTTAGCACAGATACGCAGTATTTT
>-|TRBJ2-7|-|TRBV9
CASSTGSRTYEQYF
TGTGCCAGCAGTACAGGGTCGAGGACCTACGAGCAGTACTTC
>-|TRBJ1-2|-|TRBV28
CASSFPQGRGYGYTF
TGTGCCAGCAGTTTCCCCCAGGGCAGGGGCTATGGCTACACCTTC
>-|TRBJ1-5|TRBD1|TRBV7-6
CASSVETGVNQPQHF
TGTGCCAGCAGCGTAGAAACAGGGGTTAATCAGCCCCAGCATTTT
>-|TRBJ2-1|TRBD2|TRBV9
CASSVVDRAGDNEQFF
TGTGCCAGCAGCGTAGTCGACCGAGCGGGAGACAATGAGCAGTTCTTC
>-|TRBJ1-6|-|TRBV5-1
CASSLDPYGATNSPLHF
TGCGCCAGCAGCTTGGACCCCTATGGGGCTACAAATTCACCCCTCCACTTT
>-|TRBJ2-7|-|TRBV6-5
CASALFLGNTYEQYF
TGTGCCAGCGCTCTATTCCTCGGGAATACCTACGAGCAGTACTTC
>-|TRBJ2-1|TRBD1|TRBV7-6
CASSPGQGGYVGEQFF
TGTGCCAGCAGCCCCGGACAGGGGGGCTATGTCGGTGAGCAGTTCTTC
>-|TRBJ2-5|TRBD2|TRBV27
CASSLAGAETQYF
TGTGCCAGCAGTTTAGCGGGAGCAGAGACCCAGTACTTC
>-|TRBJ2-5|-|TRBV5-6
CASSLFAGETQYF
TGTGCCAGCAGCTTGTTTGCGGGAGAGACCCAGTACTTC
>-|TRBJ1-1|-|TRBV18
CASSPSLDIPGTEAFF
TGTGCCAGCTCACCAAGTCTGGACATTCCTGGAACTGAAGCTTTCTTT
>-|TRBJ2-7|-|TRBV18
CASSPGAGLSQSSYEQYF
TGTGCCAGCTCACCAGGAGCAGGACTATCCCAAAGCTCCTACGAGCAGTACTTC
>-|TRBJ1-1|-|TRBV9
CASSVDRNTEAFF
TGTGCCAGCAGCGTAGACAGGAACACTGAAGCTTTCTTT